Below, 10 T cell receptor beta chains from the same sample are listed, as sequenced in a study of T cells after yellow fever vaccination. TCRdb used MiXCR to reprocess the 5' RACE reads, holding one entry per CDR3 protein. The sample records approximately 580,000 distinct CDR3 sequences, about a sixth being singletons. Sequenced here: PBMCs, sampled roughly 5 days after the first yellow fever vaccination. These receptors all come from a man aged 18 to 30 who received the YFV17D yellow fever vaccine.

The chain uses TRBV28 and TRBJ2-2; D possibly uses TRBD1 or TRBD2 (6 bases each). The germline CDR1 and CDR2 sequences are MDHEN and SYDVKM. Trimming took off 5 bases at V and 6 bases at J, with 22 bases between the two ends. CDR3 size: 17 residues. CDR3 amino acids: CASSGNRRGRSAGELFF. In DNA, the CDR3 is TGTGCCAGCAGTGGGAACCGACGGGGGCGTTCGGCCGGGGAGCTGTTTTTT.

The chain links TRBV5-1 to TRBJ1-1, with D possibly matching TRBD1 (6 bases). The V end was cut by 0 bases, the J end by 4 bases, with 10 bases between. This CDR3 region has 14 residues. CDR1 and CDR2 from the germline V gene are SGHRS and YFSETQ. The CDR3 loop reads CASSLDRVATEAFF. In DNA form, the CDR3 reads TGCGCCAGCAGCTTGGACAGGGTGGCCACTGAAGCTTTCTTT.

This clonotype was seen only a few times. The genes are TRBV6-4 and TRBJ2-1; 11 positions agree with TRBD2. The V segment lost 6 bases and the J segment 0 bases; nucleotides outside the gene matches: 22. CDR1 is MRHNA, CDR2 SNTAGT, per germline. This CDR3 contains 22 residues. The CDR3 sequence is CASRPAVPLAGAGGRSYNEQFF. As DNA, the CDR3 is TGTGCCAGCAGACCAGCCGTCCCACTAGCGGGGGCTGGTGGGCGCTCCTACAATGAGCAGTTCTTC.

This clonotype was seen a few times. The chain couples TRBV10-2 to TRBJ1-1; no clear D. Looked up from germline, CDR1 is WSHSY and CDR2 is SAAADI. V lost 8 bases and J 3 bases, leaving 22 bases between the germline ends. The CDR3 sequence is 16 residues long. Written as DNA, the CDR3 is TGCGCCAGCGGACGGCAGGCCCATCCGACCTACACTGAAGCTTTCTTT. Its protein is CASGRQAHPTYTEAFF.

This clonotype occurred a few times. This chain connects TRBV7-2 to TRBJ2-1; D tentatively fits TRBD1 or TRBD2 (5 bases each). The CDR3 totals 15 residues. V shed 4 bases and J shed 9 bases, with 19 bases lying between them. Per the germline V gene, CDR1 is SGHTA and CDR2 is FQGNSA. This CDR3 is CASSSREKGYGEQFF. Written as DNA, the CDR3 is TGTGCCAGCAGCTCCAGGGAGAAAGGCTACGGTGAGCAGTTCTTC.

This clonotype was seen only a few times. V and J are TRBV6-5 and TRBJ1-6; 8 nucleotides line up with TRBD1. This CDR3 comprises 13 residues. Trimming cost V 2 bases and J 9 bases; bases outside gene matches: 0. In germline, CDR1 is MNHEY, CDR2 SVGAGI. This CDR3 reads CASSYGQGSPLHF. Here the CDR3 DNA reads TGTGCCAGCAGTTACGGACAGGGTTCACCCCTCCACTTT.

J is TRBJ2-3 and V is TRBV29-1, with D possibly being TRBD1 (5 bases). This CDR3 is 13 amino acids long. Germline CDR1 SQVTM, CDR2 ANQGSEA. Trimming took off 1 base at V and 6 bases at J, with 11 bases between the two ends. CDR3 coding DNA: TGCAGCGTTGAAGGACAGCAGTTGGATACGCAGTATTTT. It yields the protein CSVEGQQLDTQYF.

The chain recombines TRBV7-9 with TRBJ1-6; TRBD1 matches 8 bases. The CDR3 totals 15 residues. Germline V gene lookup returns CDR1 SEHNR and CDR2 FQNEAQ (reference sequence). Losses at the gene ends were 5 bases for V and 10 bases for J; bases not matched to a gene: 10. The CDR3 here is CASSSGTGGWSPLHF. As DNA, the CDR3 is TGTGCCAGCAGCAGCGGAACAGGGGGATGGTCACCCCTCCACTTT.

V usage is TRBV11-2 and J usage is TRBJ2-7; 7 bases fit TRBD1. V was pared by 5 bases and J by 1 base, with 8 bases of the junction left unmatched. The CDR3 runs 15 residues. Germline CDR1 SGHAT, CDR2 FQNNGV. Written as DNA, the CDR3 is TGTGCCAGCAGCGAGGACAGGCAGGTTTCCTACGAGCAGTACTTC. Encoded protein: CASSEDRQVSYEQYF.

This sequence joins TRBV4-1 and TRBJ1-5; maybe TRBD1 (6 bases). The germline gives CDR1 MGHRA, CDR2 YSYEKL. The CDR3 is 15 amino acids. V lost 4 bases and J 5 bases, leaving 15 bases between the germline ends. CDR3 in DNA: TGCGCCAGCAGCCTTGCAGGGGTCTCAGATCAGCCCCAGCATTTT. It codes for CASSLAGVSDQPQHF.